Reported below is one T cell receptor beta chain. What it binds is not known. No infections or other immune events were documented during collection. The data originate from a study of identifying expanded T cells in peripheral blood. Study-wide results and limits: About 1.2 clones differed between technical replicates, versus around 16 and 19 over time. Variance in clone template counts between approximately 2-week samples significantly increased with total template count across all healthy donors.

The table came from immunoSEQ multiplex PCR; TCRdb's copy has only in-frame clones and leaves some out. The data show approximately 75,000 clones, 75% to 90% seen once. CDR3 length: 17 residues. CDR1 is SGHDT and CDR2 is YYEEEE in the germline V gene. J gave up 6 bases and V 4 bases, and 15 bases lay outside the gene matches. Specimen: blood. The receptor's source is a person aged 18 to 70 in good health. The chain links TRBV5-6 to TRBJ2-1, with 8 bases identical to TRBD2. CDR3 sequence (DNA): TGTGCCAGCAGCGGCCCGGGGGGGCCCTTCCTTTTCAATGAGCAGTTCTTC. Residues: CASSGPGGPFLFNEQFF.